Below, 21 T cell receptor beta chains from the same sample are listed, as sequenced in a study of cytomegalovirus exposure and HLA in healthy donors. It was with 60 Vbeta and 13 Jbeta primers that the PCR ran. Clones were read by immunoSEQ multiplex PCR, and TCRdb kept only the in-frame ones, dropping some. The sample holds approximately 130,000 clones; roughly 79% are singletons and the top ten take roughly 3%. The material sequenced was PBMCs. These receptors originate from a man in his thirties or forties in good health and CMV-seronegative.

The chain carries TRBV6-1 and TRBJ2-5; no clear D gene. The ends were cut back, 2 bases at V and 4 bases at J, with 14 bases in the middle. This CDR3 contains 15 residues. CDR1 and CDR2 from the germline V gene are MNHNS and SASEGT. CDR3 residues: CASSERSKSGETQYF. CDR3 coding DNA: TGTGCCAGCAGTGAACGCTCTAAGTCAGGAGAGACCCAGTACTTC.

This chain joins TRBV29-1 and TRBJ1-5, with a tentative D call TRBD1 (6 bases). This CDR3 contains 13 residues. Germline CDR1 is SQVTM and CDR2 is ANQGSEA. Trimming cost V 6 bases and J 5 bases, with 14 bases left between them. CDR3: CSVGDRPYQPQHF. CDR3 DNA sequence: TGCAGCGTCGGCGACAGGCCGTATCAGCCCCAGCATTTT.

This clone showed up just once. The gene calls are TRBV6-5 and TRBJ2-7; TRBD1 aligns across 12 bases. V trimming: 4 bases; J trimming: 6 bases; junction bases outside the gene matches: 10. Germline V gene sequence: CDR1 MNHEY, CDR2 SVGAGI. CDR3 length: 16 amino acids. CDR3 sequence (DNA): TGTGCCAGCAGTTTCCCCGGGACAGGGGGCTTTGTCGAGCAGTACTTC. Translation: CASSFPGTGGFVEQYF.

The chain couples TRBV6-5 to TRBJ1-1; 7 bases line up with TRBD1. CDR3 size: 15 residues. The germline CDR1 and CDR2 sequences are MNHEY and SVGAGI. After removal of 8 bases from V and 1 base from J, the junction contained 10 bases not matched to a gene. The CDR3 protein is CASLPDRRPNTEAFF. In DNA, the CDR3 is TGTGCCAGCCTCCCGGACAGGAGACCGAACACTGAAGCTTTCTTT.

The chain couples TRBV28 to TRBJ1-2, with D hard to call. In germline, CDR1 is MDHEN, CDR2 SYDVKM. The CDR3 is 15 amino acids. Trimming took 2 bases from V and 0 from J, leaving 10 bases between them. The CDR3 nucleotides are TGTGCCAGCAGTTTAAGGAGGGCCGCTAACTATGGCTACACCTTC. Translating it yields CASSLRRAANYGYTF.

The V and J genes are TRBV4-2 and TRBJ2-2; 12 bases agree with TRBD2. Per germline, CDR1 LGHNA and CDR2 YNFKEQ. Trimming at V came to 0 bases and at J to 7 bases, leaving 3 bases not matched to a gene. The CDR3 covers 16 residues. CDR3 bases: TGTGCCAGCAGCCAAGACTCGGGACTAGCGGGCGGGGAGCTGTTTTTT. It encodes CASSQDSGLAGGELFF.

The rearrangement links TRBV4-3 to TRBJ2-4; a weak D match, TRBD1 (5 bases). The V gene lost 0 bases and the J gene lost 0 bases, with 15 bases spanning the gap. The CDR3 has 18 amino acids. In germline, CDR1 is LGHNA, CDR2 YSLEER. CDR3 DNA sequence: TGCGCCAGCAGCCAAGATTACCCAGGGCCTCTAGCCAAAAACATTCAGTACTTC. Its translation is CASSQDYPGPLAKNIQYF.

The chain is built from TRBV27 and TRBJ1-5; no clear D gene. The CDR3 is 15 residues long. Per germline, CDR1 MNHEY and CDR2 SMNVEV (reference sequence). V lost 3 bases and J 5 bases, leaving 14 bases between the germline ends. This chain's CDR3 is CASSFTALADQPQHF. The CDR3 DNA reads TGTGCCAGCAGTTTTACCGCCCTGGCCGATCAGCCCCAGCATTTT.

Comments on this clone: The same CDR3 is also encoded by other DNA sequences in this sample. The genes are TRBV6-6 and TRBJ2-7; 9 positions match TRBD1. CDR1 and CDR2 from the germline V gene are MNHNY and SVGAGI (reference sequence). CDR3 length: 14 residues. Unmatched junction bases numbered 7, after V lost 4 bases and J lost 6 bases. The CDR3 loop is CASSFRDRGTEQYF. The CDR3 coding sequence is TGTGCCAGCAGTTTCCGAGACAGGGGGACCGAGCAGTACTTC.

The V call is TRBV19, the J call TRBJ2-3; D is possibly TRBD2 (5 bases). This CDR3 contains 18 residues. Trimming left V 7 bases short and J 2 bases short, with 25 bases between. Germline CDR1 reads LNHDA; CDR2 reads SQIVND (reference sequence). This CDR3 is CASIPHQPDKGLTDTQYF. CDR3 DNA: TGTGCCAGTATTCCGCATCAACCAGACAAAGGACTCACAGATACGCAGTATTTT.

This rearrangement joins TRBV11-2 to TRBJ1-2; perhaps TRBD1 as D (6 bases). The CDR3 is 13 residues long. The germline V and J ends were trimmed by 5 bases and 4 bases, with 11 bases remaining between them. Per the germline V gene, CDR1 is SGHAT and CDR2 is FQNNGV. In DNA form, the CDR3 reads TGTGCCAGCAGCCGAGGGGGAGCCTATGGCTACACCTTC. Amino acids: CASSRGGAYGYTF.

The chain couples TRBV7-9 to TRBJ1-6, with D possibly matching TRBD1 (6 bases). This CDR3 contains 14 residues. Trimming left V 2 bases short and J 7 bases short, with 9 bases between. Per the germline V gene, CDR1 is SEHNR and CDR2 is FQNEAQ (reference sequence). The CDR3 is CASSLQGQNSPLHF. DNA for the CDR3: TGTGCCAGCAGCTTACAGGGGCAGAATTCACCCCTCCACTTT.

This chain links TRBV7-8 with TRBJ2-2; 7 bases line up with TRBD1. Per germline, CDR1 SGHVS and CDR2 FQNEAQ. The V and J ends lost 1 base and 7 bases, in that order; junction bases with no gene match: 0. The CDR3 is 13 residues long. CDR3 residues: CASSLGTGGELFF. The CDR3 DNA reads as TGTGCCAGCAGCTTAGGGACAGGCGGGGAGCTGTTTTTT.

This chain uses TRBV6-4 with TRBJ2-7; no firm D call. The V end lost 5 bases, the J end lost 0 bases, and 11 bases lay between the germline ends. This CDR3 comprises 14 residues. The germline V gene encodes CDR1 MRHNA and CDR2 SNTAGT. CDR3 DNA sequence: TGTGCCAGCAGTATTCCACACTACTCCTACGAGCAGTACTTC. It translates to CASSIPHYSYEQYF.

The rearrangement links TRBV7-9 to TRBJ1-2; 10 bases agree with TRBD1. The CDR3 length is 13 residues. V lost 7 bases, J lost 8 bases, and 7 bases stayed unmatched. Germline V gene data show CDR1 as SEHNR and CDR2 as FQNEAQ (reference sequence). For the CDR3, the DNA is TGTGCCAGCACGCGACAGGGGGCAGGGGGCTACACCTTC. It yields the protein CASTRQGAGGYTF.

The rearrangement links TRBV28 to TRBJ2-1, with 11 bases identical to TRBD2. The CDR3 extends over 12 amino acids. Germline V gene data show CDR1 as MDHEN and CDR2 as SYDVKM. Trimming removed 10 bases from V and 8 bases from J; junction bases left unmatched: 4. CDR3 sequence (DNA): TGTGCCACACTAGCGGGAGTGGATGAGCAGTTCTTC. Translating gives CATLAGVDEQFF.

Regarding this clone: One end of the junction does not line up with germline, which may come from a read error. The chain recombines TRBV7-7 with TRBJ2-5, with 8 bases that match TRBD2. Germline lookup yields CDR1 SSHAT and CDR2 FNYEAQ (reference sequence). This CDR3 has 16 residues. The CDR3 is CASSLDGSGNQETQYF. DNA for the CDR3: TGTGCTAGCAGCTTAGATGGTAGCGGGAACCAAGAGACCCAGTACTTC.

This CDR3 reads CASSADRNYNEQFF. CDR3 nucleotides: TGTGCCAGCTCCGCGGACAGAAACTACAATGAGCAGTTCTTC. The chain couples TRBV27 to TRBJ2-1, with D possibly TRBD1 on 6 matching bases. This CDR3 contains 14 residues. Trimming removed 8 bases from V and 3 bases from J, with 14 bases in between. The germline V gene encodes CDR1 MNHEY and CDR2 SMNVEV (reference sequence).

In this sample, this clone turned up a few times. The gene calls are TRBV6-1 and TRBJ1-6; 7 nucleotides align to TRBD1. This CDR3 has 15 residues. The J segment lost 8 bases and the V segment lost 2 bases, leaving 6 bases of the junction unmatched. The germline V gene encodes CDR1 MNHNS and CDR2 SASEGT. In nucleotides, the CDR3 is TGTGCCAGCAGTGAAAGGGACAGTTGGGATTCACCCCTCCACTTT. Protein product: CASSERDSWDSPLHF.

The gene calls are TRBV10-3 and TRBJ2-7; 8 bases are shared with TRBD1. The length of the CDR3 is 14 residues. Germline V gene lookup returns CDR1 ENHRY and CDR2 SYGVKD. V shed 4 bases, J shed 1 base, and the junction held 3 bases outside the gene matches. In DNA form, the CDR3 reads TGTGCCATCAGTGGTGGGACAGGATCCTACGAGCAGTACTTC. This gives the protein CAISGGTGSYEQYF.

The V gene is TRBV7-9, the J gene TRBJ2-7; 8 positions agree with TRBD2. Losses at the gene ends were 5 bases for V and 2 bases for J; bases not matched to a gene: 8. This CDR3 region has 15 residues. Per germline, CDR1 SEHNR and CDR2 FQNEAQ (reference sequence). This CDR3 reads CASSPPGTRAYEQYF. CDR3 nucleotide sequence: TGTGCCAGCAGCCCCCCCGGGACTAGGGCCTACGAGCAGTACTTC.